This T cell receptor (beta chain) was documented in a study of blood T cells in healthy people across ages. Trimming cost V 5 bases and J 9 bases, with 14 bases left between them. The CDR3 spans 13 residues. From germline, CDR1 is MNHEY and CDR2 SMNVEV (reference sequence). Together with a sample-barcoded 5' primer, a J-beta primer mix was included in a second PCR lasting about 6 to 11 cycles. In TCRdb, the 5' RACE reads were re-called with MiXCR into one record per CDR3 protein. Among about 930,000 distinct CDR3 sequences, under 35% were seen once, and the ten largest hold 9.5% to 13%. This clonotype was detected a few times. Individuals who donated were healthy Caucasians from Russia aged roughly 6 to 90. Total RNA, at least 5.5 micrograms per sample, was extracted from PBMCs. The sample also formed part of further work on T cells of mothers and their children.

The sample taken for sequencing was blood. This sequence joins TRBV27 and TRBJ2-1; possibly TRBD1 or TRBD2 for D (5 bases each). The receptor was isolated from a woman in her thirties or forties in good health. CDR3 protein: CASSQQRDAEQFF. In DNA form, the CDR3 reads TGTGCCAGCAGTCAGCAAAGGGACGCTGAGCAGTTCTTC.